This T cell receptor (beta chain) derives from a study of cytomegalovirus exposure and HLA in healthy donors. In the PCR, 60 Vbeta and 13 Jbeta primers were used. TCRdb's copy holds only in-frame clones and misses some; the assay was immunoSEQ multiplex PCR. The sample has about 120,000 clones; about three quarters are singletons. CDR1 and CDR2 from the germline V gene are LNHDA and SQIVND (reference sequence). The CDR3 runs 13 residues. With 4 bases removed from V and 7 bases from J, the gap between germline ends came to 14 bases. This sequence joins TRBV19 and TRBJ2-7; D not resolved. Sequencing was done on a sample of PBMCs. The TCR originated in a woman aged 55-69 years in good health and CMV-seropositive. CDR3 loop: CASSSRVAREQYF. CDR3 sequence (DNA): TGTGCCAGTAGTAGCCGGGTGGCGAGGGAGCAGTACTTC.